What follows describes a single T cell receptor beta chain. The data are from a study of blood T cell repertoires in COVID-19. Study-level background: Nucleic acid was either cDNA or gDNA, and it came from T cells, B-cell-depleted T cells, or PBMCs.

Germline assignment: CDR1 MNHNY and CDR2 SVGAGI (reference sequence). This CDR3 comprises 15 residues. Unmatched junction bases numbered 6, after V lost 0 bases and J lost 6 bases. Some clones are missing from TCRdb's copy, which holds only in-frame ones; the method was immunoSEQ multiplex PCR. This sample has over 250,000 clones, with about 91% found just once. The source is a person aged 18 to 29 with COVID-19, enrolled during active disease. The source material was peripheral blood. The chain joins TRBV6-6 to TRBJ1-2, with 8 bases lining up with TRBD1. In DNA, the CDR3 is TGTGCCAGCAGTTACTCAAAGGGACAGGTGGATGGCTACACCTTC. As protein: CASSYSKGQVDGYTF.